This T cell receptor (beta chain) was obtained from a study of response to subunit inactivated influenza vaccine. Study-wide results and caveats: Each seasonal influenza vaccination recruits few new T cells, the authors suggested.

TCRdb re-called the RT-PCR reads with MiXCR, one entry per CDR3 protein. Among about 300,000 distinct CDR3 sequences listed, 20% to 25% were seen once. This clonotype showed up just a few times. What it recognizes is unknown. The sequenced sample was PBMCs from blood, obtained less than 22 months after vaccination. This sequence was found in a man aged 45 to 70 who received an inactivated influenza vaccine.

As DNA, the CDR3 is TGCAGTGCCCCCCAGGGGGCACGGACTGAAGCTTTCTTT. Amino acids: CSAPQGARTEAFF. V usage is TRBV20-1 and J usage is TRBJ1-1; 8 bases align to TRBD1. The junction had 8 bases not matched to a gene; V was cut back by 6 bases and J by 5 bases. Germline-derived CDR1 and CDR2 are DFQATT and SNEGSKA (reference sequence). The CDR3 spans 13 residues.